The rows below give T cell receptor beta chains drawn from one sample of a study of shared clonotypes between healthy human individuals. The data were produced by immunoSEQ multiplex PCR, yet TCRdb's version contains in-frame clones alone and is incomplete. Of about 2.2 million clones listed, roughly 91% were seen once; the top ten hold over 1.5%. Sequenced input: naive CD8+ T cells from PBMCs. The receptors derive from a man younger than 30 in good health. Some clones in this sample may be carry-over from other donors' samples. The CDR3 runs from the conserved cysteine through the conserved F or W. D genes are given only for firm matches. Some rows have no size entry. The others give once, few or many, or a class for an expanded clone.

clone_size: NA
j_call: TRBJ2-5
v_call: TRBV7-6
d_call: NA
cdr3_nt: TGTGCCAGCAGCTTAGCTTGGCGGCAGCCCCAAGAGACCCAGTACTTC
cdr3_aa: CASSLAWRQPQETQYF

clone_size: NA
j_call: TRBJ2-3
v_call: TRBV9
d_call: NA
cdr3_nt: TGTGCCAGCAGCCACGGGGTAGCTTACACAGATACGCAGTATTTT
cdr3_aa: CASSHGVAYTDTQYF

clone_size: NA
j_call: TRBJ2-7
v_call: TRBV2
d_call: TRBD2
cdr3_nt: TGTGCCAGCAGGAATCCCGGGACTAGCGGCTCCTACGAGCAGTACTTC
cdr3_aa: CASRNPGTSGSYEQYF

clone_size: NA
j_call: TRBJ1-2
v_call: TRBV6-5
d_call: NA
cdr3_nt: TGTGCCAGCACCCAGGGTGGGTATGGCTACACCTTC
cdr3_aa: CASTQGGYGYTF

clone_size: NA
j_call: TRBJ2-1
v_call: TRBV7-3
d_call: TRBD2
cdr3_nt: TGTGCCAGCAGCCCTCGACTAGCGGGAGGGCCCTCGGTGGACAATGAGCAGTTCTTC
cdr3_aa: CASSPRLAGGPSVDNEQFF

clone_size: NA
j_call: TRBJ1-1
v_call: TRBV7-9
d_call: NA
cdr3_nt: TGTGCCAGCAGCTCCTCCCTGGCAGGGGTGAACACTGAAGCTTTCTTT
cdr3_aa: CASSSSLAGVNTEAFF

clone_size: NA
j_call: TRBJ2-1
v_call: TRBV9
d_call: TRBD2
cdr3_nt: TGTGCCAGCAGCGCAAAATTGGAGCGGGAGTTCTACAATGAGCAGTTCTTC
cdr3_aa: CASSAKLEREFYNEQFF

clone_size: NA
j_call: TRBJ2-1
v_call: TRBV7-8
d_call: NA
cdr3_nt: TGTGCCAGCAGCTTAGAGGGCGGGGCCGTGGGAAATGAGCAGTTCTTC
cdr3_aa: CASSLEGGAVGNEQFF

clone_size: once
j_call: TRBJ1-1
v_call: TRBV4-3
d_call: NA
cdr3_nt: TGCGCCAGCAGCCAAGGGCCGCCGAGGGAAGCTTTCTTT
cdr3_aa: CASSQGPPREAFF

clone_size: NA
j_call: TRBJ1-1
v_call: TRBV15
d_call: NA
cdr3_nt: TGTGCCACCAGCGGACGGTACAGGGACCTAGCTTTCTTT
cdr3_aa: CATSGRYRDLAFF

clone_size: NA
j_call: TRBJ2-7
v_call: TRBV5-1
d_call: NA
cdr3_nt: TGCGCCAGCAGCTGGGGACCCCAGGGCGAGCAGTACTTC
cdr3_aa: CASSWGPQGEQYF

clone_size: NA
j_call: TRBJ2-3
v_call: TRBV10-2
d_call: TRBD1
cdr3_nt: TGCGCCAGCAGCCCTGGTGGTGGGACAGGGGTGCAGTATTTT
cdr3_aa: CASSPGGGTGVQYF

clone_size: once
j_call: TRBJ2-7
v_call: TRBV9
d_call: NA
cdr3_nt: TGTGCCAGCAGCGCTACGGCGGGAATGTGGTCCGAGCAGTACTTC
cdr3_aa: CASSATAGMWSEQYF

clone_size: NA
j_call: TRBJ2-2
v_call: TRBV25-1
d_call: NA
cdr3_nt: TGTGCCAGCGGAGGGAAAACCGGGGAGCTGTTTTTT
cdr3_aa: CASGGKTGELFF

clone_size: NA
j_call: TRBJ2-2
v_call: TRBV7-7
d_call: NA
cdr3_nt: TGTGCCAGCACCCCGATGGGGGCGGGCGCCGGGGAGCTGTTTTTT
cdr3_aa: CASTPMGAGAGELFF

clone_size: NA
j_call: TRBJ2-7
v_call: TRBV19
d_call: NA
cdr3_nt: TGTGCCAGTAGTATAGATGAACAGGGTATCGACGAGCAGTACTTC
cdr3_aa: CASSIDEQGIDEQYF

clone_size: once
j_call: TRBJ2-1
v_call: TRBV5-1
d_call: NA
cdr3_nt: TGCGCCAGCAGCTGGCGAGACGGATATGAGCAGTTCTTC
cdr3_aa: CASSWRDGYEQFF

clone_size: NA
j_call: TRBJ2-3
v_call: TRBV10-3
d_call: TRBD2
cdr3_nt: TGTGCCATCAGTGACTCGGGGGGGGATACGCAGTATTTT
cdr3_aa: CAISDSGGDTQYF

clone_size: once
j_call: TRBJ1-2
v_call: TRBV7-9
d_call: NA
cdr3_nt: TGTGCCAGCAGCGACTTCCAGGGAGGCTACACCTTC
cdr3_aa: CASSDFQGGYTF